The 21 T cell receptor beta chains below come from one sample, sequenced in a study of blood T cell repertoires in COVID-19. Generated by immunoSEQ multiplex PCR, the TCRdb table keeps only in-frame clones and is missing some. The data show about 250,000 clones, around 81% seen once. The sample was peripheral blood. All receptors derive from a man between 45 and 60 years old with active or convalescent COVID-19.

The chain carries TRBV24-1 and TRBJ2-1; maybe TRBD2 (7 bases). Germline assignment: CDR1 KGHDR and CDR2 SFDVKD. The CDR3 loop spans 15 amino acids. V was clipped by 9 bases and J by 6 bases, with 20 bases between them. The CDR3 DNA reads TGTGCCACCGGGGTCGGGGGGCGAAGGGGCAATGAGCAGTTCTTC. Amino acids: CATGVGGRRGNEQFF.

The chain links TRBV29-1 to TRBJ2-1; 8 positions match TRBD2. Germline assignment: CDR1 SQVTM and CDR2 ANQGSEA. Trimming took 6 bases from V and 5 from J; bases not matched to a gene: 3. The CDR3 runs to 12 residues. This chain's CDR3 is CSVTGGDNEQFF. The CDR3 DNA reads TGCAGCGTCACCGGGGGGGACAATGAGCAGTTCTTC.

J is TRBJ1-2 and V is TRBV28, with D unclear. V was cut by 2 bases and J by 5 bases, with 12 bases left in between. Germline V lookup: CDR1 MDHEN, CDR2 SYDVKM. The CDR3 loop spans 14 amino acids. CDR3 sequence reads: CASSLAMIQYGYTF. CDR3 nucleotide sequence: TGTGCCAGCAGTTTAGCGATGATTCAATATGGCTACACCTTC.

Notes on this clone: The same CDR3 also results from other DNA sequences found in this sample. CDR3 in DNA: TGTGCCAGCAGCCAAGGCGGGGGCCGCTACGAGCAGTACTTC. It codes for CASSQGGGRYEQYF. The chain uses TRBV3-1 (or the pseudogene TRBV3-2) and TRBJ2-7, with a possible D match to TRBD2 (7 bases). Trimming shortened V by 1 base and J by 3 bases, and 10 bases separated the two germline ends. This CDR3 is built from 14 residues. Germline V gene data show CDR1 as LGHDT and CDR2 as YNNKEL (reference sequence).

The chain links TRBV7-6 to TRBJ2-2; maybe TRBD1 (5 bases). This CDR3 region has 16 residues. Trimming pared 1 base from V and 5 bases from J, leaving 14 bases between. The germline gives CDR1 SGHVS, CDR2 FNYEAQ. CDR3 in amino acids: CASSLVLAKGTGELFF. As DNA, the CDR3 is TGTGCCAGCAGCTTAGTTTTGGCAAAGGGGACCGGGGAGCTGTTTTTT.

This clone was recorded a few times. J is TRBJ2-1 and V is TRBV28, with 7 bases that match TRBD2. Trimming took 3 bases from V and 2 from J; bases not matched to a gene: 4. Germline V gives CDR1 MDHEN, CDR2 SYDVKM. The CDR3 consists of 15 residues. The CDR3 spells CASSLVGGTYNEQFF. DNA of the CDR3: TGTGCCAGCAGTTTGGTGGGAGGGACCTACAATGAGCAGTTCTTC.

The CDR3 region has the DNA TGTGCCAGCAGACTAACAGGGGGATATGGTGAAAAACTGTTTTTT. It is translated as CASRLTGGYGEKLFF. The chain employs TRBV5-8 and TRBJ1-4; 8 bases line up with TRBD1. The ends lost 5 bases at V and 7 bases at J; junction bases unmatched: 10. Germline assignment: CDR1 SGHTS and CDR2 YDEGEE. The CDR3 runs to 15 residues.

V is TRBV7-8 and J is TRBJ2-2; D is perhaps TRBD2 (6 bases). Germline V lookup: CDR1 SGHVS, CDR2 FQNEAQ. V was clipped by 3 bases and J by 6 bases, with 17 bases between them. CDR3 length equals 16 residues. The CDR3 loop is CASSLGGANTAGELFF. CDR3 nucleotides: TGTGCCAGCAGCTTGGGGGGAGCCAACACCGCCGGGGAGCTGTTTTTT.

This chain links TRBV6-1 with TRBJ1-5; D gene ambiguous. The germline gives CDR1 MNHNS, CDR2 SASEGT. CDR3 length: 14 residues. Trimming pared 3 bases from V and 3 bases from J, leaving 9 bases between. CDR3 region: CASSDWGDNQPQHF. CDR3 nucleotides: TGTGCCAGCAGTGATTGGGGAGACAATCAGCCCCAGCATTTT.

The chain joins TRBV7-3 to TRBJ2-1, with D maybe TRBD1 (5 bases). Looked up from germline, CDR1 is SGHTA and CDR2 is FQGTGA. This CDR3 comprises 15 residues. V shed 0 bases and J shed 3 bases, with 9 bases lying between them. The CDR3 reads CASSLTGQNYNEQFF. CDR3 in DNA: TGTGCCAGCAGCTTAACGGGGCAAAACTACAATGAGCAGTTCTTC.

The chain recombines TRBV7-2 with TRBJ1-6; 7 nucleotides align to TRBD1. The CDR3 covers 14 residues. Germline-derived CDR1 and CDR2 are SGHTA and FQGNSA. V was clipped by 5 bases and J by 7 bases; unmatched bases: 5. CDR3 DNA sequence: TGTGCCAGCAGCCCGGGACAGAGAAATTCACCCCTCCACTTT. Its translation is CASSPGQRNSPLHF.

CDR3 residues: CASSYPEGDTEAFF. CDR3 coding DNA: TGTGCCAGCAGTTACCCAGAGGGGGACACTGAAGCTTTCTTT. This chain uses TRBV6-6 with TRBJ1-1; D might be TRBD1 (6 bases). Trimming stripped 2 bases from V and 3 bases from J, with 10 bases between. This CDR3 contains 14 residues. Germline loops: CDR1 MNHNY, CDR2 SVGAGI (reference sequence).

This sequence joins TRBV30 and TRBJ1-6; the D is unclear. V lost 4 bases and J 6 bases, leaving 10 bases between the germline ends. Germline V gene data show CDR1 as GTSNPN and CDR2 as SVGIG (reference sequence). The CDR3 sequence is 13 residues long. The CDR3, as DNA: TGTGCCTGGATGACGCTAGCTAATTCACCCCTCCACTTT. It specifies CAWMTLANSPLHF.

V is TRBV6-6 and J is TRBJ2-7; D is perhaps TRBD1 (6 bases). V dropped 6 bases and J dropped 2 bases, with 14 bases sitting between them. In germline, CDR1 is MNHNY, CDR2 SVGAGI (reference sequence). The CDR3 is 14 amino acids. The CDR3 protein is CASSPDRTTYEQYF. The CDR3 nucleotides are TGTGCCAGCAGCCCCGACAGGACCACCTACGAGCAGTACTTC.

The chain joins TRBV5-1 to TRBJ1-4; 7 nucleotides match TRBD1. This CDR3 is 14 amino acids long. Trimming removed 3 bases from V and 8 bases from J; junction bases left unmatched: 7. Looked up from germline, CDR1 is SGHRS and CDR2 is YFSETQ. The CDR3 here is CASSWGQRKEKLFF. The CDR3 DNA reads TGCGCCAGCAGCTGGGGACAGCGAAAAGAAAAACTGTTTTTT.

This chain uses TRBV6-5 with TRBJ1-1; 7 nucleotides agree with TRBD1. V gave up 9 bases and J gave up 4 bases; unmatched junction bases: 8. The CDR3 totals 13 residues. Germline CDR1 MNHEY, CDR2 SVGAGI. The CDR3 region is CASSTGIVTEAFF. In nucleotides, the CDR3 is TGTGCCAGTTCGACAGGGATTGTCACTGAAGCTTTCTTT.

The chain joins TRBV30 to TRBJ2-3, with 12 bases fitting TRBD2. Germline CDR1 reads GTSNPN; CDR2 reads SVGIG (reference sequence). The CDR3 spans 19 residues. After removal of 0 bases from V and 3 bases from J, the junction contained 13 bases not matched to a gene. The CDR3 region has the DNA TGTGCCTGGAGTGTTTTCCTAGCGGGGGGGCCGATGAGAACAGATACGCAGTATTTT. This gives the protein CAWSVFLAGGPMRTDTQYF.

This sequence joins TRBV4-3 and TRBJ2-2, with D tentatively TRBD1 (6 bases). This CDR3 is 18 amino acids long. CDR1 and CDR2 (germline): LGHNA, YSLEER. Trimming shortened V by 3 bases and J by 2 bases, and 19 bases separated the two germline ends. The CDR3 reads CASSHFGVQGLNTGELFF. In DNA, the CDR3 is TGCGCCAGCAGCCACTTCGGGGTACAGGGATTAAACACCGGGGAGCTGTTTTTT.

The gene calls are TRBV21-1 and TRBJ2-3; TRBD2, the D gene given by the table, was not confirmed from the DNA. TRBV21-1 is given as a pseudogene. The CDR3 totals 18 residues. CDR3 in amino acids: CASSKVELRLAGLDTQYF. In DNA, the CDR3 is TGTGCCAGCAGCAAAGTTGAGTTGAGGCTAGCGGGCCTAGATACGCAGTATTTT.

The chain links TRBV30 to TRBJ1-2; D might be TRBD1 (6 bases). Germline values: CDR1 GTSNPN, CDR2 SVGIG (reference sequence). The CDR3 consists of 13 residues. Trimming left V 5 bases short and J 4 bases short, with 14 bases between. Written as DNA, the CDR3 is TGTGCCTGGGAACAGGGTGTAGTCTATGGCTACACCTTC. Translated, it gives CAWEQGVVYGYTF.

The chain is built from TRBV4-1 and TRBJ2-4; no firm D call. V lost 3 bases to trimming and J lost 0 bases, with 6 bases between them. The CDR3 has 14 residues. From germline, CDR1 is MGHRA and CDR2 YSYEKL. The chain's CDR3 is CASSQPIAKNIQYF. The CDR3 DNA follows: TGCGCCAGCAGCCAGCCTATAGCCAAAAACATTCAGTACTTC.